The rows below give T cell receptor beta chains drawn from one sample of a study of T cell responses to AZD1222 COVID-19 vaccine. TCRdb's table, derived via immunoSEQ multiplex PCR, lists solely in-frame clones and lacks some. The table records 130,000 to 150,000 clones, around nine tenths of them present only once. The input for sequencing was peripheral blood, taken on day 0 of MenACWY control vaccination. The receptors originated from an adult in good health. Each CDR3 is given with its conserved first and last residue. Clone size, where shown, is once, few, many, or a class for clones that have expanded.

>TRBJ1-1|-|TRBV5-1
CASSADSNTEAFF
>TRBJ1-5|-|TRBV4-1
CASSHSPFRGQGQPQHF
>TRBJ2-7|once|TRBV29-1
CSVEVGTSYEQYF
>TRBJ1-1|-|TRBV29-1
CSVGETGLNTEAFF
>TRBJ2-7|-|TRBV3-1/TRBV3-2
CASSQDWGASYEQYF
>TRBJ2-5|-|TRBV19
CASSPTGSGTQYF
>TRBJ2-5|-|TRBV4-1
CASSQGTEETQYF
>TRBJ1-4|-|TRBV5-1
CASSLAPTGVNEKLFF
>TRBJ1-5|-|TRBV19
CASSIAGGEVTQPQHF
>TRBJ2-7|-|TRBV7-8
CASSSLTGSYEQYF
>TRBJ1-5|-|TRBV5-1
CASSLNPVEAQHF
>TRBJ1-2|-|TRBV10-3
CAISGGQSLYNGYTF
>TRBJ1-1|-|TRBV18
CASSPRQGSTEAFF
>TRBJ2-3|-|TRBV27
CASSSQGWSSTDTQYF
>TRBJ1-1|-|TRBV18
CASSPQQGAKNTEAFF
>TRBJ2-5|-|TRBV5-8
CASSSRGSGMETQYF
>TRBJ1-2|-|TRBV6-1
CASSEAWADRSGYTF
>TRBJ2-2|-|TRBV7-9
CASSPLASGGAGELFF
>TRBJ2-1|-|TRBV29-1
CSVKAGTSGYNEQFF
>TRBJ2-6|-|TRBV4-1
CASSQDQGAGANVLTF
>TRBJ1-1|-|TRBV14
CASSSQGNTEAFF
>TRBJ1-1|-|TRBV27
CASAPGGVTEAFF
>TRBJ2-1|once|TRBV11-3
CASSQDRANEQFF
>TRBJ1-1|-|TRBV12-5
CASLQITEAFF
>TRBJ2-7|-|TRBV9
CASSATSGTTYEQYF
>TRBJ2-5|-|TRBV5-1
CASSLASLAGGQGETQYF
>TRBJ2-2|once|TRBV9
CASSDRGQTGELFF
>TRBJ2-3|-|TRBV3-1/TRBV3-2
CASSRTALAGGPSQTDTQYF
>TRBJ1-2|-|TRBV19
CASSPTDIPKGRTF
>TRBJ1-4|-|TRBV10-3
CAISARDPGGKLFF
>TRBJ1-4|-|TRBV19
CASSFQRATNEKLFF
>TRBJ1-1|-|TRBV18
CASSLRTSEAFF
>TRBJ1-6|-|TRBV28
CASRPTGGYNSPLHF
>TRBJ2-7|-|TRBV27
CASSSTTGYEQYF
>TRBJ2-7|-|TRBV28
CASSFPTTGKAVHEQYF
>TRBJ1-1|-|TRBV5-4
CASSPGVTNTEAFF
>TRBJ2-7|-|TRBV28
CASSFGQYEQYF
>TRBJ2-5|-|TRBV5-1
CASSLERQAQETQYF
>TRBJ2-7|-|TRBV6-5
CASSSYYEQYF
>TRBJ2-6|-|TRBV4-1
CASSQGKAQSGANVLTF
>TRBJ1-5|-|TRBV28
CASTTGTLSNQPQHF
>TRBJ1-2|-|TRBV5-1
CASSTTDGHGYTF
>TRBJ2-1|-|TRBV11-2
CASSIQGQGHNEQFF
>TRBJ2-3|-|TRBV24-1
CATSDSGTARTQYF
>TRBJ1-6|-|TRBV9
CASSGSSYNSPLHF
>TRBJ1-2|-|TRBV30
CAWSVARMDGYTF
>TRBJ1-1|-|TRBV29-1
CSVSGRLTDTEAFF
>TRBJ1-6|-|TRBV14
CASSQFGQGKSPLHF
>TRBJ1-1|-|TRBV5-5
CASSANQNTEAFF
>TRBJ1-5|-|TRBV6-6
CASSYSKGGSWPQHF
>TRBJ1-1|-|TRBV28
CASSWAVNTEAFF
>TRBJ1-1|once|TRBV4-1
CASSQVGGSPNTEAFF
>TRBJ2-2|-|TRBV6-1
CASSEQGPGELFF
>TRBJ2-1|-|TRBV5-1
CASSLVGDLSYNEQFF